The 10 T cell receptor beta chains listed next were all sequenced from one sample in a study of shared clonotypes between healthy human individuals. The protocol was immunoSEQ multiplex PCR, while the TCRdb copy is restricted to in-frame clones and leaves out a portion. The table has over a million clones, about 96% seen once. Material: naive CD4+ T cells sorted from blood. Subset here: CD45RA+ positively selected. These receptor sequences come from a man aged 25-40 years in good health.

CDR3 residues: CASSPPDRVGEQYF. The CDR3 nucleotides read TGTGCCAGCTCACCTCCGGACAGGGTAGGGGAGCAGTACTTC. V is TRBV18 and J is TRBJ2-7; 8 nucleotides align to TRBD1. J was trimmed by 7 bases and V by 3 bases; bases with no gene match: 8. CDR1 and CDR2 from the germline V gene are KGHSH and LQKENI. This CDR3 has 14 residues. The full variable domain, in which reference TRBV18 and TRBJ2-7 provide the parts outside the CDR3, is NAGVMQNPRHLVRRRGQEARLRCSPMKGHSHVYWYRQLPEEGLKFMVYLQKENIIDESGMPKERFSAEFPKEGPSILRIQQVVRGDSAAYFCASSPPDRVGEQYFGPGTRLTVT.

The chain recombines TRBV9 with TRBJ2-5, with D possibly being TRBD1 (6 bases). The V and J ends lost 4 bases and 5 bases respectively, with 18 bases between them. The length of the CDR3 is 15 residues. The germline V gene encodes CDR1 SGDLS and CDR2 YYNGEE. The CDR3 here is CASSSSRGFWETQYF. In DNA, the CDR3 is TGTGCCAGCAGCTCCAGCAGGGGTTTCTGGGAGACCCAGTACTTC.

This clone was detected only a few times. The V call is TRBV7-9, the J call TRBJ2-7, with 12 bases lining up with TRBD2. Germline lookup yields CDR1 SEHNR and CDR2 FQNEAQ (reference sequence). After removal of 6 bases from V and 0 bases from J, the junction contained 0 bases not matched to a gene. The CDR3 spans 14 residues. The CDR3 region is CASRTSGSSYEQYF. CDR3 bases: TGTGCCAGCAGGACTAGCGGGAGCTCCTACGAGCAGTACTTC. Full variable domain (missing parts from reference TRBV7-9 and TRBJ2-7): DTGVSQNPRHKITKRGQNVTFRCDPISEHNRLYWYRQTLGQGPEFLTYFQNEAQLEKSRLLSDRFSAERPKGSFSTLEIQRTEQGDSAMYLCASRTSGSSYEQYFGPGTRLTVT.

The chain combines TRBV12-2 with TRBJ2-7; no DNA check was done on the table's D call, TRBD2. TRBV12-2 is recorded as a pseudogene. The CDR3 consists of 16 residues. DNA for the CDR3: TGTGCAAGTCGCTTAGCCGGACTAGCAGGGAATTACGAGCAGTACTTC. Translation: CASRLAGLAGNYEQYF.

The rearrangement links TRBV27 to TRBJ2-3; 11 bases are a match to TRBD1. CDR3 length equals 16 residues. CDR1 is MNHEY, CDR2 SMNVEV, per germline (reference sequence). After removal of 6 bases from V and 5 bases from J, the junction contained 10 bases not matched to a gene. The CDR3 protein is CASRPSGTGGRDTQYF. The CDR3 bases are TGTGCCAGCAGACCCTCCGGGACAGGGGGAAGAGATACGCAGTATTTT.

The chain couples TRBV9 to TRBJ2-7, with TRBD2 matching 12 bases. CDR1 and CDR2 from the germline V gene are SGDLS and YYNGEE. The CDR3 consists of 17 residues. Trimming took 2 bases from V and 4 from J; bases not matched to a gene: 10. The CDR3 sequence: CASSVGPPTSGRYEQYF. CDR3 DNA sequence: TGTGCCAGCAGCGTCGGCCCCCCGACTAGCGGGAGATACGAGCAGTACTTC.

The rearrangement uses TRBV7-9 and TRBJ2-1, with TRBD1 matching 7 bases. CDR1 and CDR2 from the germline V gene are SEHNR and FQNEAQ (reference sequence). The V segment lost 7 bases and the J segment 3 bases; nucleotides outside the gene matches: 6. This CDR3 comprises 14 residues. CDR3 sequence reads: CASTTGDGYNEQFF. CDR3 DNA sequence: TGTGCCAGCACCACAGGGGATGGCTACAATGAGCAGTTCTTC.

To note about this clone: This CDR3 is also generated by other DNA sequences in the sample. The CDR3 reads CASSLEGSYNEQFF. The CDR3 DNA follows: TGCGCCAGCAGCTTGGAAGGCTCCTACAATGAGCAGTTCTTC. V and J are TRBV5-1 and TRBJ2-1; D is uncertain. From germline, CDR1 is SGHRS and CDR2 YFSETQ. The CDR3 consists of 14 residues. V lost 0 bases and J 0 bases, leaving 4 bases between the germline ends.

The rearrangement joins TRBV6-1 to TRBJ2-5; D call uncertain. The CDR3 runs 12 residues. Trimming took off 6 bases at V and 7 bases at J, with 12 bases between the two ends. The germline gives CDR1 MNHNS, CDR2 SASEGT. CDR3: CASSLSGVTQYF. CDR3 in DNA: TGTGCCAGCAGCCTTAGTGGGGTGACCCAGTACTTC.

The rearrangement uses TRBV6-1 and TRBJ2-3, with 8 bases fitting TRBD1. V lost 2 bases, J lost 6 bases, and 7 bases stayed unmatched. CDR1 is MNHNS, CDR2 SASEGT, per germline. The CDR3 sequence is 15 residues long. The CDR3 DNA is TGTGCCAGCAGTGAACTTCAGGGGGCGAGTGATACGCAGTATTTT. Its protein is CASSELQGASDTQYF.